Shown below are 17 T cell receptor beta chains from a single sample sequenced in a study of identical twins. Each CDR3 protein gets one entry after TCRdb re-called the 5' RACE reads with MiXCR. The sample contains fewer than 350,000 distinct CDR3 sequences, under 9.5% of which appear only once. A further study also used this sample, focusing on yellow fever vaccine responses in identical twins.

Sequenced input: memory (CD45RO+) T cells sorted from blood. The source is a woman between 18 and 29 years old in good health.

This clonotype has at least ten counts. The gene calls are TRBV28 and TRBJ1-5; D is unclear. In germline, CDR1 is MDHEN, CDR2 SYDVKM. CDR3 length: 17 residues. Trimming removed 7 bases at V and 2 bases at J, with 21 bases between. The CDR3 here is CASTSPSSGVGNQPQHF. The DNA for the CDR3 is TGTGCCAGCACCTCCCCCAGCAGCGGGGTGGGCAATCAGCCCCAGCATTTT.

The sample holds many counts of this clonotype. This chain joins TRBV20-1 and TRBJ2-3, with 7 bases lining up with TRBD1. Trimming removed 3 bases from V and 0 bases from J; junction bases left unmatched: 6. The CDR3 is made up of 15 amino acids. Germline CDR1 reads DFQATT; CDR2 reads SNEGSKA (reference sequence). This CDR3 is CSASRGQTSTDTQYF. The CDR3 coding sequence is TGCAGTGCTAGTAGGGGACAGACTAGCACAGATACGCAGTATTTT.

Note on this clonotype: A much larger clone differs from this one at a single base, so this may be a read error. The V and J genes are TRBV2 and TRBJ2-1; D is unresolved. Germline CDR1 SNHLY, CDR2 FYNNEI. The CDR3 runs to 12 residues. Trimming removed 2 bases from V and 4 bases from J, with 3 bases in between. This CDR3 reads CASSEWYNEQFF. CDR3 in DNA: TGTGCCAGCAGTGAATGGTACAATGAGCAGTTCTTC. The full variable domain, its missing parts supplied by reference TRBV2 and TRBJ2-1, is EPEVTQTPSHQVTQMGQEVILRCVPISNHLYFYWYRQILGQKVEFLVSFYNNEISEKSEIFDDQFSVERPDGSNFTLKIRSTKLEDSAMYFCASSEWYNEQFFGPGTRLTVL.

This clonotype was recorded a few times. CDR3 sequence reads: CASSLRNRVGAGELFF. The CDR3 DNA is TGTGCCAGCAGTTTACGGAACAGGGTTGGTGCCGGGGAGCTGTTTTTT. The chain joins TRBV12-3 or TRBV12-4 to TRBJ2-2; possible D gene TRBD1, 6 bases. V was trimmed by 2 bases and J by 6 bases, leaving 16 bases between them. The CDR3 has 16 residues.

This clonotype has only a few counts. V gene TRBV5-1 combines with J gene TRBJ1-2, with 7 nucleotides matching TRBD1. J gave up 6 bases and V 4 bases, and 9 bases lay outside the gene matches. This CDR3 is built from 14 residues. Germline CDR1 is SGHRS and CDR2 is YFSETQ. The CDR3 here is CASSPNLGGHGYTF. CDR3 DNA sequence: TGCGCCAGCAGCCCGAATTTAGGGGGCCATGGCTACACCTTC.

The chain has TRBV3-1 and TRBJ2-1; possibly TRBD1 or TRBD2 for D (5 bases each). The CDR3 runs 18 residues. V lost 1 base, J lost 0 bases, and 16 bases lay in between. The germline gives CDR1 LGHDT, CDR2 YNNKEL (reference sequence). CDR3 residues: CASSQGGISVSSYNEQFF. The CDR3 bases are TGTGCCAGCAGCCAAGGGGGGATTAGCGTGAGCTCCTACAATGAGCAGTTCTTC.

This clonotype was seen many times. This chain joins TRBV7-2 and TRBJ2-1, with D possibly being TRBD2 (5 bases). This CDR3 has 13 residues. Per the germline V gene, CDR1 is SGHTA and CDR2 is FQGNSA. V was clipped by 5 bases and J by 6 bases, with 11 bases between them. The CDR3 reads CASSPRLPNEQFF. As DNA, the CDR3 is TGTGCCAGCAGCCCCCGACTACCCAATGAGCAGTTCTTC.

The chain uses TRBV10-3 and TRBJ2-2; 12 nucleotides align to TRBD1. This CDR3 is 17 amino acids long. Trimming removed 8 bases from V and 6 bases from J; junction bases left unmatched: 13. Germline V gene lookup returns CDR1 ENHRY and CDR2 SYGVKD. The CDR3 spells CAISRTSGQGAPGELFF. As DNA, the CDR3 is TGTGCCATCTCTAGGACTTCGGGACAGGGGGCCCCCGGGGAGCTGTTTTTT.

The chain has TRBV15 and TRBJ2-5; D is unclear. V lost 0 bases and J lost 1, with 15 bases in between. CDR3 length: 17 amino acids. The V gene's germline CDR1 is LNHNV and CDR2 YYDKDF (reference sequence). CDR3 in amino acids: CATSRDRPRALQETQYF. DNA of the CDR3: TGTGCCACCAGCAGAGATAGACCTAGGGCCCTCCAAGAGACCCAGTACTTC.

This clonotype was seen many times. The chain joins TRBV7-2 to TRBJ1-1; weak D call: TRBD1 (5 bases). V lost 5 bases and J 1 base, leaving 8 bases between the germline ends. The germline gives CDR1 SGHTA, CDR2 FQGNSA. The CDR3 consists of 13 residues. This CDR3 is CASSQGQNTEAFF. In DNA, the CDR3 is TGTGCCAGCAGCCAAGGACAGAACACTGAAGCTTTCTTT.

This clonotype has more than one count but fewer than ten. This chain uses TRBV18 with TRBJ1-1; no reliable D call. V was clipped by 0 bases and J by 0 bases, with 11 bases between them. The CDR3 totals 16 residues. The germline V gene has CDR1 KGHSH and CDR2 LQKENI. DNA of the CDR3: TGTGCCAGCTCACCACCGGGAGGTATCTTGAACACTGAAGCTTTCTTT. Protein product: CASSPPGGILNTEAFF.

This chain connects TRBV6-1 to TRBJ2-2; D perhaps matches TRBD2 (5 bases). V was pared by 0 bases and J by 5 bases, with 10 bases between. In germline, CDR1 is MNHNS, CDR2 SASEGT. The CDR3 contains 15 residues. In nucleotides, the CDR3 is TGTGCCAGCAGTGAAGCGGCTAGCTGGACCGGGGAGCTGTTTTTT. Its translation: CASSEAASWTGELFF.

Ten or more counts support this clonotype. This chain connects TRBV7-3 to TRBJ2-5; no clear D. Trimming pared 1 base from V and 2 bases from J, leaving 5 bases between. The CDR3 spans 13 residues. Germline V gene data show CDR1 as SGHTA and CDR2 as FQGTGA. The CDR3 is CASSLNQQETQYF. The CDR3 nucleotides read TGTGCCAGCAGCTTAAATCAACAAGAGACCCAGTACTTC.

This clonotype has a handful of counts. V and J are TRBV18 and TRBJ1-4; a weak D match, TRBD1 (6 bases). CDR1 is KGHSH, CDR2 LQKENI, per germline. The V end lost 3 bases, the J end lost 8 bases, and 13 bases lay between the germline ends. The CDR3 has 14 amino acids. CDR3 sequence reads: CASSPGQMIEKLFF. The CDR3 DNA sequence: TGTGCCAGCTCACCGGGACAAATGATAGAAAAACTGTTTTTT.

This clonotype was seen repeatedly, ten times or more. J is TRBJ1-1 and V is TRBV6-1; D may be TRBD1 (5 bases). Germline CDR1 MNHNS, CDR2 SASEGT. V lost 6 bases, J lost 3 bases, and 11 bases lay in between. The length of the CDR3 is 13 residues. The CDR3 DNA reads as TGTGCCAGCAGACCTCGAGGGGACACTGAAGCTTTCTTT. Translation: CASRPRGDTEAFF.

This clonotype came up many times. The gene calls are TRBV7-8 and TRBJ1-5; D unclear. V was trimmed by 1 base and J by 8 bases, leaving 12 bases between them. From germline, CDR1 is SGHVS and CDR2 FQNEAQ. This CDR3 has 14 residues. The CDR3 reads CASSLGGDGEPQHF. DNA of the CDR3: TGTGCCAGCAGCTTAGGGGGTGACGGGGAGCCCCAGCATTTT.

This chain connects TRBV7-9 to TRBJ2-5; D may be TRBD1 (6 bases). This CDR3 comprises 14 residues. V lost 5 bases, J lost 2 bases, and 12 bases lay in between. Germline CDR1 is SEHNR and CDR2 is FQNEAQ (reference sequence). Written as DNA, the CDR3 is TGTGCCAGCAGCCTAATGACAGGTCAAGAGACCCAGTACTTC. Its protein product is CASSLMTGQETQYF.